Sequencing of this T cell receptor beta chain was carried out in a study of blood T cell repertoires in COVID-19. The germline V gene encodes CDR1 MNHEY and CDR2 SVGAGI. This CDR3 has 15 amino acids. Trimming cost V 4 bases and J 6 bases; bases outside gene matches: 6. Libraries were prepared by immunoSEQ multiplex PCR; TCRdb keeps only in-frame clonotypes and omits some of them. The repertoire holds about 200,000 clones, with about 80% as singletons. The rearrangement links TRBV6-5 to TRBJ1-6; 7 nucleotides align to TRBD1. This TCR was sampled from a human donor with acute or convalescent COVID-19. The donor label of this sample is uncertain. The sample taken for sequencing was peripheral blood. CDR3 nucleotide sequence: TGTGCCAGCAGTTTGGGACAGATGATTAATTCACCCCTCCACTTT. Amino acids: CASSLGQMINSPLHF.